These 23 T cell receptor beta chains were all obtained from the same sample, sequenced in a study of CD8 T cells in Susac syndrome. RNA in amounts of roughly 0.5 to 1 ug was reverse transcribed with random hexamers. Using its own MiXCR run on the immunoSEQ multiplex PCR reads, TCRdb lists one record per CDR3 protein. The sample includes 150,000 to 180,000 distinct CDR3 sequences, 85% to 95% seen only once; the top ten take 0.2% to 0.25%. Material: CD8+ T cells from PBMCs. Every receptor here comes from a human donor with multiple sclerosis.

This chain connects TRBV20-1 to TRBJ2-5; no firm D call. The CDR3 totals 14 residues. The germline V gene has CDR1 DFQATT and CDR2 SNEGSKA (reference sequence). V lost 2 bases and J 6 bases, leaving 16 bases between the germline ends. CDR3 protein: CSARTPDRVKTQYF. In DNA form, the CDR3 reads TGCAGTGCTAGAACGCCTGATAGGGTCAAGACCCAGTACTTC.

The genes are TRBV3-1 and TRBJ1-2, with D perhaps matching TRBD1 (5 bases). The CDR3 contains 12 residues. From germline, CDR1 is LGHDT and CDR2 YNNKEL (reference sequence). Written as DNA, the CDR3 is TGTTGTACGTGGGCTCCGGGGCATGGCTACACCTTC. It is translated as CCTWAPGHGYTF.

The CDR3 coding sequence is TGTGCCACCTCTCGGAACACTGAAGCTTTCTTT. Translation: CATSRNTEAFF. The chain couples TRBV19 to TRBJ1-1; unclear D gene. CDR3 size: 11 residues. V was pared by 10 bases and J by 1 base, with 7 bases between. CDR1 and CDR2 from the germline V gene are LNHDA and SQIVND (reference sequence).

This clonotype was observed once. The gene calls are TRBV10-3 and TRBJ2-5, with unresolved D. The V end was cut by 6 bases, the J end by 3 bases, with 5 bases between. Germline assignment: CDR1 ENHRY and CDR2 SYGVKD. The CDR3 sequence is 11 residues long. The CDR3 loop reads CAIRQEETQYF. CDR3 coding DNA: TGTGCCATCAGGCAAGAAGAGACCCAGTACTTC.

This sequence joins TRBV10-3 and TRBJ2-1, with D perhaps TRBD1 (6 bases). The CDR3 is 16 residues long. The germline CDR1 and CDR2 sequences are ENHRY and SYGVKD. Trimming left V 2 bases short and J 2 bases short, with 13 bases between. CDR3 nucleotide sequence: TGTGCCATCAGTGAGGCAGGGGCCATAACCTACAATGAGCAGTTCTTC. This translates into CAISEAGAITYNEQFF.

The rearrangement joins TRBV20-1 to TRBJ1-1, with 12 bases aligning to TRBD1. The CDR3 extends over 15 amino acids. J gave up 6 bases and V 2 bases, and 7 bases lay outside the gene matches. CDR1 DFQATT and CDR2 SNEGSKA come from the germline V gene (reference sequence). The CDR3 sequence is CSARSRDRGRAEAFF. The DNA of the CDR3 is TGCAGTGCTAGATCCCGGGACAGGGGGCGAGCTGAAGCTTTCTTT.

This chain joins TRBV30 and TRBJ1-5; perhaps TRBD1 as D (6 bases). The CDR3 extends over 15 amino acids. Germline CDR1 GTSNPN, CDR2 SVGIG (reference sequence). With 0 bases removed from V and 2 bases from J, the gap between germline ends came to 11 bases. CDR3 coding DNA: TGTGCCTGGAGTGTACCGGGGGGCGGCAATCAGCCCCAGCATTTT. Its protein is CAWSVPGGGNQPQHF.

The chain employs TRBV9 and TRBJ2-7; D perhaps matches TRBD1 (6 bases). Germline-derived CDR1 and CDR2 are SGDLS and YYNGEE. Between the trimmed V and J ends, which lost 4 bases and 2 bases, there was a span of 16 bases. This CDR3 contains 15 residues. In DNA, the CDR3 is TGTGCCAGCAGCAACTCACAGGGATTACCCTACGAGCAGTACTTC. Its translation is CASSNSQGLPYEQYF.

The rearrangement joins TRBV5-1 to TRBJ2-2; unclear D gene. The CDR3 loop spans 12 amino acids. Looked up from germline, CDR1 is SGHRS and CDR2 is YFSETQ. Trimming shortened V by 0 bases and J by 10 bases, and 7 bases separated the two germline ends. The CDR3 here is CASSLEVTELFF. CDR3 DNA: TGCGCCAGCAGCTTGGAAGTTACGGAGCTGTTTTTT.

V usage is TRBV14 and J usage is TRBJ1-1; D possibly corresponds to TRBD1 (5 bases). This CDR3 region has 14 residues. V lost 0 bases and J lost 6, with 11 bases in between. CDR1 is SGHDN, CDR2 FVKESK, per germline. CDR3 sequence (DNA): TGTGCCAGCAGCCAAGAGGGGGTAGGAGCTGAAGCTTTCTTT. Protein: CASSQEGVGAEAFF.

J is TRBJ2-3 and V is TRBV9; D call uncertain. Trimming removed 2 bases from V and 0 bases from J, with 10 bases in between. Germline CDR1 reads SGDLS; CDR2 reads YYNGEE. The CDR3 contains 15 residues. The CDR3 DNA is TGTGCCAGCAGCGTTAGACAAGCTAGCACAGATACGCAGTATTTT. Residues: CASSVRQASTDTQYF.

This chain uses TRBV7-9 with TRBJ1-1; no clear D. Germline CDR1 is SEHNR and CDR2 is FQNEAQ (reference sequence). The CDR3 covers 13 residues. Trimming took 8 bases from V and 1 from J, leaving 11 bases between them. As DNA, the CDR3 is TGTGCCAGCGGAGGGCAACAGAACACTGAAGCTTTCTTT. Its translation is CASGGQQNTEAFF.

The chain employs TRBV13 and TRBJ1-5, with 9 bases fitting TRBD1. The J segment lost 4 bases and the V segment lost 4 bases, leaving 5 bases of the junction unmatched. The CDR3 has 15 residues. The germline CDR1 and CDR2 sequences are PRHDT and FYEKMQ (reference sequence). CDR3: CASSSRTGANQPQHF. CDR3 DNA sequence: TGTGCCAGCAGCTCTCGGACAGGGGCAAATCAGCCCCAGCATTTT. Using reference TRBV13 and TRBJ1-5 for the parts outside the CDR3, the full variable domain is AAGVIQSPRHLIKEKRETATLKCYPIPRHDTVYWYQQGPGQDPQFLISFYEKMQSDKGSIPDRFSAQQFSDYHSELNMSSLELGDSALYFCASSSRTGANQPQHFGDGTRLSIL.

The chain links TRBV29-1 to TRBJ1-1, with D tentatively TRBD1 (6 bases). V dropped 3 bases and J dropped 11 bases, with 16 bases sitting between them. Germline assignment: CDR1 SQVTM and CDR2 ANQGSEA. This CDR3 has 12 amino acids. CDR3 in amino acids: CSVDGGLQLAFF. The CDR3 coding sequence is TGCAGCGTTGACGGGGGCCTGCAACTGGCTTTCTTT.

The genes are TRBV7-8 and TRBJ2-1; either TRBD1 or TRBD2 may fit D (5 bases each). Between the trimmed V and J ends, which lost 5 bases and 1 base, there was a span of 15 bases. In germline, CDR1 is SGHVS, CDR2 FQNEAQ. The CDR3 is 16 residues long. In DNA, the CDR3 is TGTGCCAGCAGCGTATCGGGACCGAGGTCCTACAATGAGCAGTTCTTC. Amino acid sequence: CASSVSGPRSYNEQFF.

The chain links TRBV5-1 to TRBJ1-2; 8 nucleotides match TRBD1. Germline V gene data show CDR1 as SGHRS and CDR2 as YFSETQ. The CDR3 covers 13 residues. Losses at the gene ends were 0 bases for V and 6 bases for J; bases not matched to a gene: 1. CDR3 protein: CASSLAGGNGYTF. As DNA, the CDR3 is TGCGCCAGCAGCTTGGCAGGGGGCAATGGCTACACCTTC.

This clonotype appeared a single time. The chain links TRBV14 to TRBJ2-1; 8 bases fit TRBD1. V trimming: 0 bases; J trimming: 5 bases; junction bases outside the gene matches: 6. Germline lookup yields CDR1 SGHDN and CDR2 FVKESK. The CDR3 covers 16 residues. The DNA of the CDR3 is TGTGCCAGCAGCCAAGACCGACAGGGGCATCACAATGAGCAGTTCTTC. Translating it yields CASSQDRQGHHNEQFF.

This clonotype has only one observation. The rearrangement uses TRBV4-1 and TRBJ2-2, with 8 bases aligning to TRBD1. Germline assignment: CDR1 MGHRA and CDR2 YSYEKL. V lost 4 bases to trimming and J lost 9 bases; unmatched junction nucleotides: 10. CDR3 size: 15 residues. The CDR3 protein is CASSRTGGSGRELFF. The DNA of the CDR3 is TGCGCCAGCAGCCGTACAGGGGGTTCGGGCCGGGAGCTGTTTTTT.

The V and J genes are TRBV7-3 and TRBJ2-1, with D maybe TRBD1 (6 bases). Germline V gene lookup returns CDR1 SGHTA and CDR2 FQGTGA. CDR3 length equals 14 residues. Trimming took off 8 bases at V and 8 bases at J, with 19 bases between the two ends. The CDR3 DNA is TGTGCCAGCGCAACAAAGGGGGAGACGGATGAGCAGTTCTTC. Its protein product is CASATKGETDEQFF.

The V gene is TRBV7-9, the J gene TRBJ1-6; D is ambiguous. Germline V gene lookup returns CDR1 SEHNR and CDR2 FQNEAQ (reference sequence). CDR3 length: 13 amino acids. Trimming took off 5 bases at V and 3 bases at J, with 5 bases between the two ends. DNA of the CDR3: TGTGCCAGCAGCCCGGGCTATAATTCACCCCTCCACTTT. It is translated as CASSPGYNSPLHF.

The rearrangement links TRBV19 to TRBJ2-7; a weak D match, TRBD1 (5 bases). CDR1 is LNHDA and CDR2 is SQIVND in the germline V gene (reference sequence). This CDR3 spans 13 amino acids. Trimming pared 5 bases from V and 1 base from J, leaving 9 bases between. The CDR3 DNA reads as TGTGCCAGTAGTCAGGGTCGGTCCTACGAGCAGTACTTC. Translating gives CASSQGRSYEQYF.

This chain's CDR3 is CASSQGVAGAREDTQYF. CDR3 coding DNA: TGCGCCAGCAGCCAAGGCGTGGCAGGGGCGCGTGAAGATACGCAGTATTTT. This chain connects TRBV4-3 to TRBJ2-3; a weak D match, TRBD1 (6 bases). This CDR3 is 17 amino acids long. V was pared by 1 base and J by 5 bases, with 19 bases between. Germline values: CDR1 LGHNA, CDR2 YSLEER.

CDR3 DNA: TGTGCCAGCAGCCAAGGCCGTCGGGGCGAGCAGTACTTC. Its translation: CASSQGRRGEQYF. The chain employs TRBV14 and TRBJ2-7; D might be TRBD2 (5 bases). V shed 1 base and J shed 6 bases, with 10 bases lying between them. The V gene's germline CDR1 is SGHDN and CDR2 FVKESK. The CDR3 length is 13 residues.